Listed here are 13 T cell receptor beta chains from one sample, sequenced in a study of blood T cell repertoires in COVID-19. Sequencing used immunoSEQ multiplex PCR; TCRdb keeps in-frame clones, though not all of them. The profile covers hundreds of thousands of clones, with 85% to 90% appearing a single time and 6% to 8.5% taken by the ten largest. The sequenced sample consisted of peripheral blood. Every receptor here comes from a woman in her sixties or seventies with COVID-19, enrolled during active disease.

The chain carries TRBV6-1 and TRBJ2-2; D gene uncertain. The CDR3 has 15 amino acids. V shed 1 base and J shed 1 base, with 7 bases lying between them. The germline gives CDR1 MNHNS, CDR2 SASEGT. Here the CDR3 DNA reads TGTGCCAGCAGTGAAGTACGGTGGAACACCGGGGAGCTGTTTTTT. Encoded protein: CASSEVRWNTGELFF.

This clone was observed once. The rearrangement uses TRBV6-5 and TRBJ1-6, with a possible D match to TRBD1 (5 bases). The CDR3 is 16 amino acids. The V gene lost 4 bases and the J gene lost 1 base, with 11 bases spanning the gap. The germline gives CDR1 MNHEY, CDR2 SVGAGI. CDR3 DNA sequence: TGTGCCAGCAGTTGGGGGGTCCGGTCCTATAATTCACCCCTCCACTTT. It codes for CASSWGVRSYNSPLHF.

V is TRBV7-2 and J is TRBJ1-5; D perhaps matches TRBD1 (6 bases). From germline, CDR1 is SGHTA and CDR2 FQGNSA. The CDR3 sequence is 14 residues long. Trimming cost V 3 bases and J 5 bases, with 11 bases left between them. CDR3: CASSFTGGDQPQHF. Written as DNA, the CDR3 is TGTGCCAGCAGCTTTACGGGGGGCGATCAGCCCCAGCATTTT. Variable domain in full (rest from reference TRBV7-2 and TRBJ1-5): GAGVSQSPSNKVTEKGKDVELRCDPISGHTALYWYRQSLGQGLEFLIYFQGNSAPDKSGLPSDRFSAERTGGSVSTLTIQRTQQEDSAVYLCASSFTGGDQPQHFGDGTRLSIL.

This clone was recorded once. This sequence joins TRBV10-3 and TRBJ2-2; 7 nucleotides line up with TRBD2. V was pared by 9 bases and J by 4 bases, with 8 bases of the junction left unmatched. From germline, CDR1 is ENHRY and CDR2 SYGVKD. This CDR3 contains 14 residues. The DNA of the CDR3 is TGTGCCATTTTTCCGGGGGGATTCACCGGGGAGCTGTTTTTT. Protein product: CAIFPGGFTGELFF.

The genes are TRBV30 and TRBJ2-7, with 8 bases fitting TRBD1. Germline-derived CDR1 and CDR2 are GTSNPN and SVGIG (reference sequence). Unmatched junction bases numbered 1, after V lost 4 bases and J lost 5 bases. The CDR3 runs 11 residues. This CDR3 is CAWTGGNEQYF. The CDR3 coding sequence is TGTGCCTGGACAGGGGGCAACGAGCAGTACTTC.

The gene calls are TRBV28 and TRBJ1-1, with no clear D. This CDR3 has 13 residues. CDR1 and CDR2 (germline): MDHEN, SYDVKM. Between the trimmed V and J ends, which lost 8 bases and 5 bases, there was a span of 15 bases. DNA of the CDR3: TGTGCCAGCTACCCCCCAGAGGCGACTGAAGCTTTCTTT. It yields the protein CASYPPEATEAFF.

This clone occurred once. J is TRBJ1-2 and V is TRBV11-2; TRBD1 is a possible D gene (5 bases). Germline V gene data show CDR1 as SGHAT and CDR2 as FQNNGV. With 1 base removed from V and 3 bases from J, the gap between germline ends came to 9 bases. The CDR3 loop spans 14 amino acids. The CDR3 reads CASSLGGGDYGYTF. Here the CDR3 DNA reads TGTGCCAGCAGCTTAGGGGGCGGGGACTATGGCTACACCTTC.

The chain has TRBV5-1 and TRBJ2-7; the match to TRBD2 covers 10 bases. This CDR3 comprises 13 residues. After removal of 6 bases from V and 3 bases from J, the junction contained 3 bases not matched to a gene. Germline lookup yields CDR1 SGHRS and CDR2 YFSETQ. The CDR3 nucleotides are TGCGCCAGCAAACTAGCGGGAAACTACGAGCAGTACTTC. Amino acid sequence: CASKLAGNYEQYF.

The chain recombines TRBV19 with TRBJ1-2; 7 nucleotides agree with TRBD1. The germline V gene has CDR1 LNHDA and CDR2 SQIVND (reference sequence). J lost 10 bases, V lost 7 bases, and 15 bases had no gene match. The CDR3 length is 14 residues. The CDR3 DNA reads TGTGCCAGTACGTCAACAGGGGACACCTTCCCCTACACCTTC. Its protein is CASTSTGDTFPYTF.

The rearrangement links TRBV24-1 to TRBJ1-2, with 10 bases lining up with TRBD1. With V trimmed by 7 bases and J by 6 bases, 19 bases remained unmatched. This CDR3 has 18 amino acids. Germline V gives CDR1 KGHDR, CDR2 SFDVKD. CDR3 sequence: CATSDNPGQGQKFNGYTF. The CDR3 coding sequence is TGTGCCACCAGCGATAATCCGGGACAGGGGCAGAAATTTAATGGCTACACCTTC.

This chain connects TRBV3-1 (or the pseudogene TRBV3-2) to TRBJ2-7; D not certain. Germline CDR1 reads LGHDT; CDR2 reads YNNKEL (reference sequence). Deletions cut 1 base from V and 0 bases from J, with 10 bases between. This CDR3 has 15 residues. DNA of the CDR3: TGTGCCAGCAGCCAAGCCATTCAGGTCTCCTACGAGCAGTACTTC. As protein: CASSQAIQVSYEQYF.

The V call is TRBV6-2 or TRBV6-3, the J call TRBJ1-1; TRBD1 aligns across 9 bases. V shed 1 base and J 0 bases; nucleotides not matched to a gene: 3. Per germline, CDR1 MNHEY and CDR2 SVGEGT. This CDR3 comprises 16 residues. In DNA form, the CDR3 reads TGTGCCAGCAGTTACTGGACAGGGGTCATGAACACTGAAGCTTTCTTT. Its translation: CASSYWTGVMNTEAFF.

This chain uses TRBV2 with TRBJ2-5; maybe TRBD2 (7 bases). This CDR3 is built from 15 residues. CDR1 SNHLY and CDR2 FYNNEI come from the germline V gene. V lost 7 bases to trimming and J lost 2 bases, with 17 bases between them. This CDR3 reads CASTSGGGLQETQYF. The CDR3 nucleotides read TGTGCCAGCACTAGCGGCGGGGGCCTTCAAGAGACCCAGTACTTC.